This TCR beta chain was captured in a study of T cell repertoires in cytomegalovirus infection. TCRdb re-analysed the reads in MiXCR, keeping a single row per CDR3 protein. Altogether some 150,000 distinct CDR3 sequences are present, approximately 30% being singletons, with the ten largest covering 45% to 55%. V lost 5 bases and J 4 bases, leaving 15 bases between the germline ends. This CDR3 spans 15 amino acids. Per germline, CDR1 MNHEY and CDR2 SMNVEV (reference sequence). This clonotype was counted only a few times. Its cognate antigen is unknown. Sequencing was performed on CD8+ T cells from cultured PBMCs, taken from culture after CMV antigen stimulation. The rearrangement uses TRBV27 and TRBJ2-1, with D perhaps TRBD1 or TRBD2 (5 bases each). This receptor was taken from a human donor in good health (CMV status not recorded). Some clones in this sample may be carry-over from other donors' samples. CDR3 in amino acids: CASSPRGRGYNEQFF. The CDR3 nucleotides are TGTGCCAGCAGTCCGAGGGGAAGGGGATACAATGAGCAGTTCTTC.